This TCR beta chain was obtained from a study of shared clonotypes between healthy human individuals. In the naive CD8 group, cells lacked CD45RO and were positively selected for CCR7, so terminally differentiated effector memory CD45RA+ cells were left out. Profiled with immunoSEQ multiplex PCR; TCRdb holds only in-frame clones, not every one. The sample records about 1,900,000 clones, less than 95% being singletons. Germline V CDR1 and CDR2: GTSNPN, SVGIG (reference sequence). This CDR3 spans 13 amino acids. V was shortened by 0 bases and J by 10 bases, with 10 bases between the two germline ends. The chain employs TRBV30 and TRBJ1-6; D is possibly TRBD1 (6 bases). The sequenced material came from naive CD8+ T cells sorted from blood. This clonotype was sampled from a man aged 18 to 29 in good health. The CDR3 region is CAWSVGATSPLHF. DNA of the CDR3: TGTGCCTGGAGTGTGGGGGCTACCTCACCCCTCCACTTT.